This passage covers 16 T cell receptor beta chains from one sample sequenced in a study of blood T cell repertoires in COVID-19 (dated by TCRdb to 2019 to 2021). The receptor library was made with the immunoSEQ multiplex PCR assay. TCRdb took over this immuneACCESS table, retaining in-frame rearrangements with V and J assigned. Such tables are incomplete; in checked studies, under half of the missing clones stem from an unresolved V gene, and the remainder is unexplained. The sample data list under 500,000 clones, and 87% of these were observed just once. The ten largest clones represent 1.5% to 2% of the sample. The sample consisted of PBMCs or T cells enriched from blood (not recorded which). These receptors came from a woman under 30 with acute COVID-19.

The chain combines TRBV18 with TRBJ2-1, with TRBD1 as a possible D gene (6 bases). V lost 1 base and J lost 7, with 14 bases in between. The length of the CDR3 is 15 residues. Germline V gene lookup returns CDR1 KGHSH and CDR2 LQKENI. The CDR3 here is CASSPQGRGNNEQFF. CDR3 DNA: TGTGCCAGCTCACCACAGGGAAGGGGGAATAATGAGCAGTTCTTC.

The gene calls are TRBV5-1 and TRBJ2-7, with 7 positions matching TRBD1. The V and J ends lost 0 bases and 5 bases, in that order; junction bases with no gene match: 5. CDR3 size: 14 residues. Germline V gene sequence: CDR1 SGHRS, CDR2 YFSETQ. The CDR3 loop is CASSLGGGNHEQYF. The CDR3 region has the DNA TGCGCCAGCAGCTTGGGAGGGGGCAACCACGAGCAGTACTTC.

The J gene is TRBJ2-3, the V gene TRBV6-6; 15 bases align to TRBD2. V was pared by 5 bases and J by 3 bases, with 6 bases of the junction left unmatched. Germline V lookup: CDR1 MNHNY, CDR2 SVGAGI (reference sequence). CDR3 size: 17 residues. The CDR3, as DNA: TGTGCCAGCAGTCCACGGGGACTAGCGGGGGGAACAGATACGCAGTATTTT. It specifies CASSPRGLAGGTDTQYF.

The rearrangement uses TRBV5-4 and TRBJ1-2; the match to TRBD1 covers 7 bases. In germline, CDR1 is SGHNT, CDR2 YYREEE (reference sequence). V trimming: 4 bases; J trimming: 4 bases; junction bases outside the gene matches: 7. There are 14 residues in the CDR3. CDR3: CASSHRQGGYGYTF. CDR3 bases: TGTGCCAGCAGCCACCGACAGGGAGGCTATGGCTACACCTTC.

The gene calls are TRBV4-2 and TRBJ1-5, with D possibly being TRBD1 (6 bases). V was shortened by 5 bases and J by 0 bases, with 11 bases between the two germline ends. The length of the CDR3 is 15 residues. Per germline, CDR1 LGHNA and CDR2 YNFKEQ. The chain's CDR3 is CASSGRQDSNQPQHF. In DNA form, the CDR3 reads TGTGCCAGCAGCGGGAGACAGGATAGCAATCAGCCCCAGCATTTT.

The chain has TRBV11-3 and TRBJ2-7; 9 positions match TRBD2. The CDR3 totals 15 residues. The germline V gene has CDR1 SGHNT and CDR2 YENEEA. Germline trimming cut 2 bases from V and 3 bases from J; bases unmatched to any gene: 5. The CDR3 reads CASSLFAGGNYEQYF. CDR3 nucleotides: TGTGCCAGCAGCTTATTCGCGGGAGGGAACTACGAGCAGTACTTC.

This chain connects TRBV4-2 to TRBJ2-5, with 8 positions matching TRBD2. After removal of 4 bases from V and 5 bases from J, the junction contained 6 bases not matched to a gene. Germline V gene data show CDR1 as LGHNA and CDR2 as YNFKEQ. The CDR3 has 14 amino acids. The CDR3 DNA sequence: TGTGCCAGCAGCCCCCGGGGGGGCGATGAGACCCAGTACTTC. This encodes CASSPRGGDETQYF.

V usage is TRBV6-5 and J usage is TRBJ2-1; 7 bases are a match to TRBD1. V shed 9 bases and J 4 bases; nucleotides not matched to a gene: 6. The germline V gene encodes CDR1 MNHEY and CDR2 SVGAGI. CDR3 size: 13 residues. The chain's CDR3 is CASKGQIYNEQFF. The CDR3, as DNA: TGTGCCAGTAAGGGACAGATATACAATGAGCAGTTCTTC.

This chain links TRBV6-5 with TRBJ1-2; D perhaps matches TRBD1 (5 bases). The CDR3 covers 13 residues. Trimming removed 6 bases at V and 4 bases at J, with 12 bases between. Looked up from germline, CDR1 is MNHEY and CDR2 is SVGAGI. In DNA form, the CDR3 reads TGTGCCAGCAGCTCGACAGTGACCTATGGCTACACCTTC. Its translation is CASSSTVTYGYTF.

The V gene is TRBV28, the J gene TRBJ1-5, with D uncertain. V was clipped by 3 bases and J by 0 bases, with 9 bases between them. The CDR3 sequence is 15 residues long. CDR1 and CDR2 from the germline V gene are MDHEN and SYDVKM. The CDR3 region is CASSLGGNSNQPQHF. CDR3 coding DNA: TGTGCCAGCAGTTTGGGAGGAAATAGCAATCAGCCCCAGCATTTT.

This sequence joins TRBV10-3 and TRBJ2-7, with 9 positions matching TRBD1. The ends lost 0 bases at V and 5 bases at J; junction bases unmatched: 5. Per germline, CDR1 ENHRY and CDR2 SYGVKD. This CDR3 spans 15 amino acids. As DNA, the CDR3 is TGTGCCATCAGTGAGTCGGATACAGGGGGCGACGAGCAGTACTTC. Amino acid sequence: CAISESDTGGDEQYF.

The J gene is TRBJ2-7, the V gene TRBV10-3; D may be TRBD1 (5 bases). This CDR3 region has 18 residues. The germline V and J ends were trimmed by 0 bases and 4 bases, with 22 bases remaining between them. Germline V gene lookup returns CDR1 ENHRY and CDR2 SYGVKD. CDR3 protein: CAISESQGKGLRKYEQYF. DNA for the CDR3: TGTGCCATCAGTGAGTCCCAGGGAAAAGGCCTTCGGAAGTACGAGCAGTACTTC.

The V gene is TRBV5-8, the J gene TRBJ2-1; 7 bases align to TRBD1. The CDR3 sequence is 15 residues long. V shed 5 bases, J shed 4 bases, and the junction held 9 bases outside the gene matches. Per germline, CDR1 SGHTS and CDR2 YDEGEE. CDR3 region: CASRRDRDPYNEQFF. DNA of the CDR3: TGTGCCAGCAGGAGAGACAGGGATCCTTACAATGAGCAGTTCTTC.

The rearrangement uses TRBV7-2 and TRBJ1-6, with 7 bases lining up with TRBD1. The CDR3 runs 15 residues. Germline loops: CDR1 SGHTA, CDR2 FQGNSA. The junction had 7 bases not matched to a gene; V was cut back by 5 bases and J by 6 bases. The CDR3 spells CASSLQGIANSPLHF. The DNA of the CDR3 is TGTGCCAGCAGCCTACAGGGGATAGCTAATTCACCCCTCCACTTT.

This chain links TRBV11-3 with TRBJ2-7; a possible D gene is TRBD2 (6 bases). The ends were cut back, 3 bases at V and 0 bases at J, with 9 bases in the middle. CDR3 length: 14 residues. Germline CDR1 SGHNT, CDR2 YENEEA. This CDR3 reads CASSLGRDSYEQYF. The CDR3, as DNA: TGTGCCAGCAGCTTGGGGCGGGACTCCTACGAGCAGTACTTC.

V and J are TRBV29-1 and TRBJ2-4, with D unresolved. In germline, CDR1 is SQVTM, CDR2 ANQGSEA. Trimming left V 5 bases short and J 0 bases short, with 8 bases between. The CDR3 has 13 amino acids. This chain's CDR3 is CSVNSLAKNIQYF. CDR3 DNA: TGCAGCGTTAACAGCCTAGCCAAAAACATTCAGTACTTC.